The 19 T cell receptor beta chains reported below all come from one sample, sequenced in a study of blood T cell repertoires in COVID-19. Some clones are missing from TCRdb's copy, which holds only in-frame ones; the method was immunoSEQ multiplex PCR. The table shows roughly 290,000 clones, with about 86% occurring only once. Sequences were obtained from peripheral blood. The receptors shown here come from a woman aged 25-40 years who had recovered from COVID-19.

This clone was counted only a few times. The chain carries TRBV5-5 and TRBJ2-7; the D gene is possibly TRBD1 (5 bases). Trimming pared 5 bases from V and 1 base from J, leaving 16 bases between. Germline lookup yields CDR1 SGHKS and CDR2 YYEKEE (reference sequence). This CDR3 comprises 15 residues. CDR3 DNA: TGTGCCAGCAGGGCTGCAGAAGACAGATCCTACGAGCAGTACTTC. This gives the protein CASRAAEDRSYEQYF.

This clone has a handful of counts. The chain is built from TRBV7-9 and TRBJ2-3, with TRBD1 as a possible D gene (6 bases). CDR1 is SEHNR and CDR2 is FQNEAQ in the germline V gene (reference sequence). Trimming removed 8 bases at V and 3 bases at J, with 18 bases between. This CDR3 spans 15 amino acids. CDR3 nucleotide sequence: TGTGCCAGCCGAGGGTCGTCAGGGGTGACAGATACGCAGTATTTT. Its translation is CASRGSSGVTDTQYF.

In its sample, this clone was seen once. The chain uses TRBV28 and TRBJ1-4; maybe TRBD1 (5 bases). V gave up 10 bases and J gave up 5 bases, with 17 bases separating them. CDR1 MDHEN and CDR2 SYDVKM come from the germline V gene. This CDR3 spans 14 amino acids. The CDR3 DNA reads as TGTGCCACCCATGTGGGGGGGGTGAATGAAAAACTGTTTTTT. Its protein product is CATHVGGVNEKLFF.

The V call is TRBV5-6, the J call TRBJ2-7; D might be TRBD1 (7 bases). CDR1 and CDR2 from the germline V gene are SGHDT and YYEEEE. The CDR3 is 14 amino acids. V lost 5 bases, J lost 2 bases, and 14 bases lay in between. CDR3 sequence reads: CASSNAGQTYEQYF. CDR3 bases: TGTGCCAGCAGTAACGCGGGACAGACCTACGAGCAGTACTTC.

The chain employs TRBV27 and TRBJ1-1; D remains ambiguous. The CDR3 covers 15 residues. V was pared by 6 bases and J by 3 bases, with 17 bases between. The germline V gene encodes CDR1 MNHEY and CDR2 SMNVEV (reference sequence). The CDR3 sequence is CASSYRHVTDTEAFF. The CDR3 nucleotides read TGTGCCAGCAGCTATAGACACGTTACTGACACTGAAGCTTTCTTT.

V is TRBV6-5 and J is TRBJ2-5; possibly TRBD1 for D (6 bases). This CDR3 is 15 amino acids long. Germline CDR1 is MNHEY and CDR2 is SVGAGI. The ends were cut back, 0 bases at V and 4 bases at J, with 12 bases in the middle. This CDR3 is CASSYSGGKGETQYF. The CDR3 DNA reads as TGTGCCAGCAGTTACTCAGGGGGAAAGGGAGAGACCCAGTACTTC.

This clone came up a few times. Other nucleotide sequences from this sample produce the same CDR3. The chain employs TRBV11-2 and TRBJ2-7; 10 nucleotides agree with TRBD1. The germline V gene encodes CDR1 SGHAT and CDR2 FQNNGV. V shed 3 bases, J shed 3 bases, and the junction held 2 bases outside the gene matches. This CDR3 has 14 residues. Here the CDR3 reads CASSLGTGVYEQYF. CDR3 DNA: TGTGCCAGCAGCTTGGGGACAGGGGTCTACGAGCAGTACTTC.

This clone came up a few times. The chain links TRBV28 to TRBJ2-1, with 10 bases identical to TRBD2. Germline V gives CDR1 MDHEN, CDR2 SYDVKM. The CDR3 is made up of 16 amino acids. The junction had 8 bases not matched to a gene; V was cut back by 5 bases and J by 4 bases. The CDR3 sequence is CASSLLGTSVYNEQFF. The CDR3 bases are TGTGCCAGCAGTCTCCTCGGGACTAGCGTTTACAATGAGCAGTTCTTC. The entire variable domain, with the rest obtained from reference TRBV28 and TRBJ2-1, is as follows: DVKVTQSSRYLVKRTGEKVFLECVQDMDHENMFWYRQDPGLGLRLIYFSYDVKMKEKGDIPEGYSVSREKKERFSLILESASTNQTSMYLCASSLLGTSVYNEQFFGPGTRLTVL.

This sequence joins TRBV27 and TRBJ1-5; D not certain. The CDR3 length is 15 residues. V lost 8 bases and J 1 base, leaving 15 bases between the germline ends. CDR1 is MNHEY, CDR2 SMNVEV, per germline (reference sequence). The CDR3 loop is CASGRTSESNQPQHF. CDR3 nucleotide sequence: TGTGCCAGCGGCCGGACTTCGGAGAGCAATCAGCCCCAGCATTTT.

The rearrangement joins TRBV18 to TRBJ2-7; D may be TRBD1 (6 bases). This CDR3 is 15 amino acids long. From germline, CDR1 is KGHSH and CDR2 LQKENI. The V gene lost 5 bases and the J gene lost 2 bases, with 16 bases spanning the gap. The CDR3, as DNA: TGTGCCAGCTCATTAACAACAGGGACGACCTACGAGCAGTACTTC. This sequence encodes CASSLTTGTTYEQYF.

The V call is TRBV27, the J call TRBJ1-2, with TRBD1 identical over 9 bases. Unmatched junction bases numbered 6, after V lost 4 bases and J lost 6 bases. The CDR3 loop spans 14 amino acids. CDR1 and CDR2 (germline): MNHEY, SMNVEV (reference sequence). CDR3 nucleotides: TGTGCCAGCAGTTCCTCGGACAGGGGTCATGGCTACACCTTC. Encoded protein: CASSSSDRGHGYTF.

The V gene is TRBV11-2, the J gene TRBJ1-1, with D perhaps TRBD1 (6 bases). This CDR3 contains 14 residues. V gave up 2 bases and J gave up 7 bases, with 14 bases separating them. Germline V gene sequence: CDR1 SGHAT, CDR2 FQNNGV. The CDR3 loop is CASSLKVQGVEAFF. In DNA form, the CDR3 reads TGTGCCAGCAGCTTAAAAGTACAGGGAGTTGAAGCTTTCTTT.

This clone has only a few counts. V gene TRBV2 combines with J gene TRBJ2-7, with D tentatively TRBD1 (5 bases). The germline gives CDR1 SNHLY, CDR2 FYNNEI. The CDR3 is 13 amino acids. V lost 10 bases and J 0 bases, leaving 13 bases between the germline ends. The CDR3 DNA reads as TGTGCCATTACCCTTGACAGCTCCTACGAGCAGTACTTC. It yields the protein CAITLDSSYEQYF.

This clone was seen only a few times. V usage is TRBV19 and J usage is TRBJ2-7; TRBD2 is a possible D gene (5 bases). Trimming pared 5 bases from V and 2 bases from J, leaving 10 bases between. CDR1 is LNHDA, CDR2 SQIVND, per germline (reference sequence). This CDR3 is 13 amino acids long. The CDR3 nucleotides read TGTGCCAGTAGTCTTAGCGACACCTACGAGCAGTACTTC. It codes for CASSLSDTYEQYF.

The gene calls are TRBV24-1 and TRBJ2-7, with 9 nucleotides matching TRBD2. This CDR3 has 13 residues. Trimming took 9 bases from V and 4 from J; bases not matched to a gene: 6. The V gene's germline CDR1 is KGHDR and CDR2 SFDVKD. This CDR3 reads CATAGGPGYEQYF. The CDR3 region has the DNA TGTGCCACCGCGGGGGGGCCCGGATACGAGCAGTACTTC.

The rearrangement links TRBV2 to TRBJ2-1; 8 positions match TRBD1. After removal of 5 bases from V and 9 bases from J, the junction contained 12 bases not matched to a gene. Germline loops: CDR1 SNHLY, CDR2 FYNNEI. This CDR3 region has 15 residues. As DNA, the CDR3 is TGTGCCAGCAGTAGGACAGGGAATTATTATAGTGAGCAGTTCTTC. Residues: CASSRTGNYYSEQFF.

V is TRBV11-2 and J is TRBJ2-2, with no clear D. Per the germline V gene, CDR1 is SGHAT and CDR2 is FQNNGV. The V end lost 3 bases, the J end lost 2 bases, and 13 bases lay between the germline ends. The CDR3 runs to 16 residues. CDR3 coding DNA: TGTGCCAGCAGCTTGCGCGCGGCGACCAACACCGGGGAGCTGTTTTTT. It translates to CASSLRAATNTGELFF.

CDR3 in amino acids: CASTADLSARYQETQYF. In DNA, the CDR3 is TGTGCCAGTACAGCAGACCTTAGCGCCCGGTACCAAGAGACCCAGTACTTC. The V call is TRBV2, the J call TRBJ2-5; possible D gene TRBD2, 5 bases. V lost 9 bases and J lost 0, with 23 bases in between. CDR1 and CDR2 (germline): SNHLY, FYNNEI. The CDR3 spans 17 residues.

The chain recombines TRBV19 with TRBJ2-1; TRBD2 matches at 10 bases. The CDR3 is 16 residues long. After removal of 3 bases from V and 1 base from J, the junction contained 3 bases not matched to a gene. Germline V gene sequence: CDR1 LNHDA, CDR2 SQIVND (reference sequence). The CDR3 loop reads CASSIASGRSYNEQFF. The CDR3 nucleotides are TGTGCCAGTAGTATCGCTAGCGGGAGATCCTACAATGAGCAGTTCTTC.